A single sample gave rise to the 25 T cell receptor beta chains below, sequenced in a study of T-cell reconstitution after alpha-beta-depleted transplantation in children (TCRdb year 2016). According to the study, the label for this sample's treatment or condition signals: allogeneic hematopoietic cell transplantation with graft depleted of TCRalphabeta T cells and CD19 B cells. Library method: PCR. The sequencing machine was an Illumina HiSeq 2500. Molecular barcoding was employed in the preparation of TCR libraries, with unique molecular identifiers being used to normalize TCRbeta repertoire quantification. TCRdb itself trimmed the public reads at Q25 with fastp, ran MiXCR and retained productive beta chains. A single entry per CDR3 protein holds the most common genes and DNA from its merged rows. In all, the sample holds some 200,000 distinct CDR3 sequences, and 6.6% of those were seen once. The top ten clones comprise about 6% of the sample.

Here the sequenced sample was PBMCs, taken before TCRalphabeta/CD19-depleted stem cell transplant. The receptors shown here come from a boy between 2 and 10 years old with acute lymphoblastic leukemia, due to receive a stem cell transplant.

This clonotype came up many times. The chain has TRBV28 and TRBJ2-5; 8 nucleotides match TRBD2. The CDR3 contains 16 residues. CDR1 MDHEN and CDR2 SYDVKM come from the germline V gene. V was pared by 1 base and J by 0 bases, with 4 bases of the junction left unmatched. This CDR3 is CASSLYELADQETQYF. DNA of the CDR3: TGTGCCAGCAGTTTATACGAACTAGCGGACCAAGAGACCCAGTACTTC. The full variable domain, in which reference TRBV28 and TRBJ2-5 provide the parts outside the CDR3, is DVKVTQSSRYLVKRTGEKVFLECVQDMDHENMFWYRQDPGLGLRLIYFSYDVKMKEKGDIPEGYSVSREKKERFSLILESASTNQTSMYLCASSLYELADQETQYFGPGTRLLVL.

This clonotype was seen many times. The V call is TRBV24-1, the J call TRBJ2-1; D is undetermined. Germline V gene data show CDR1 as KGHDR and CDR2 as SFDVKD. There are 13 residues in the CDR3. Trimming pared 1 base from V and 8 bases from J, leaving 8 bases between. The CDR3 DNA is TGTGCCACCAGTGATTTTGGTCGTTATGAGCAGTTCTTC. This translates into CATSDFGRYEQFF.

The gene calls are TRBV18 and TRBJ2-7; D is ambiguous. V was pared by 5 bases and J by 0 bases, with 14 bases between. The germline V gene has CDR1 KGHSH and CDR2 LQKENI. This CDR3 contains 15 residues. Here the CDR3 DNA reads TGTGCCAGCTCAGATTGGACGGGCCCCTCCTACGAGCAGTACTTC. It translates to CASSDWTGPSYEQYF.

The table lists this clonotype with a few counts. The gene calls are TRBV28 and TRBJ1-4, with unresolved D. The CDR3 has 13 amino acids. Trimming shortened V by 5 bases and J by 7 bases, and 11 bases separated the two germline ends. From germline, CDR1 is MDHEN and CDR2 SYDVKM. The CDR3 DNA follows: TGTGCCAGCAGTCCCTTGGGGAGTGAAAAACTGTTTTTT. Amino acids: CASSPLGSEKLFF.

This clonotype occurred many times. This rearrangement joins TRBV15 to TRBJ2-7; no reliable D call. The germline V and J ends were trimmed by 0 bases and 1 base, with 10 bases remaining between them. Germline V gene sequence: CDR1 LNHNV, CDR2 YYDKDF (reference sequence). The CDR3 is 15 amino acids. The CDR3 DNA is TGTGCCACCAGCAGAGATGGTGCAGGTTCCTACGAGCAGTACTTC. It translates to CATSRDGAGSYEQYF.

Many counts were recorded for this clonotype. The V gene is TRBV27, the J gene TRBJ2-5; 8 bases are a match to TRBD2. CDR3 length: 14 residues. From germline, CDR1 is MNHEY and CDR2 SMNVEV (reference sequence). With 6 bases clipped from V and 5 bases from J, the junction kept 8 bases outside the gene matches. CDR3 nucleotides: TGTGCCAGCAGGCGGGGGGAGGAAAGGGAGACCCAGTACTTC. Amino acids: CASRRGEERETQYF.

Many counts were recorded for this clonotype. The rearrangement uses TRBV7-2 and TRBJ1-5; TRBD1 agrees at 7 bases. Germline loops: CDR1 SGHTA, CDR2 FQGNSA. V lost 7 bases, J lost 2 bases, and 8 bases stayed unmatched. CDR3 size: 15 residues. The CDR3 nucleotides are TGTGCCAGCACCCTCTTCAGGGGGGGCAATCAGCCCCAGCATTTT. Translation: CASTLFRGGNQPQHF.

This clonotype was seen repeatedly, ten times or more. The chain joins TRBV4-3 to TRBJ2-7, with 8 bases that match TRBD1. The germline gives CDR1 LGHNA, CDR2 YSLEER. The junction had 9 bases not matched to a gene; V was cut back by 1 base and J by 7 bases. CDR3 length: 15 residues. The CDR3 region has the DNA TGCGCCAGCAGCCAAGTGGGTCAGGGGGCGAGTGAGCAGTACTTC. It yields the protein CASSQVGQGASEQYF.

This clonotype was picked up a small number of times. The chain recombines TRBV7-3 with TRBJ2-5, with D unclear. From germline, CDR1 is SGHTA and CDR2 FQGTGA. CDR3 length: 13 residues. V shed 5 bases and J shed 0 bases, with 7 bases lying between them. The CDR3 region has the DNA TGTGCCAGCAGCCCCACCCACCAAGAGACCCAGTACTTC. Encoded protein: CASSPTHQETQYF.

This clonotype was observed a few times. The chain is built from TRBV3-1 and TRBJ2-1, with 10 bases aligning to TRBD2. The length of the CDR3 is 15 residues. The germline gives CDR1 LGHDT, CDR2 YNNKEL (reference sequence). J lost 12 bases, V lost 0 bases, and 8 bases had no gene match. CDR3 bases: TGTGCCAGCAGCCAAGAACTAAGCGGGAGGGCCGCGCAGTTCTTC. This encodes CASSQELSGRAAQFF.

This clonotype was found many times. V gene TRBV2 combines with J gene TRBJ1-1; D is undetermined. Germline assignment: CDR1 SNHLY and CDR2 FYNNEI. The CDR3 sequence is 13 residues long. V lost 6 bases to trimming and J lost 10 bases, with 18 bases between them. The CDR3 is CASRSGGQSGAFF. CDR3 nucleotides: TGTGCCAGCAGATCTGGCGGGCAGTCCGGAGCTTTCTTT. Variable domain in full (rest from reference TRBV2 and TRBJ1-1): EPEVTQTPSHQVTQMGQEVILRCVPISNHLYFYWYRQILGQKVEFLVSFYNNEISEKSEIFDDQFSVERPDGSNFTLKIRSTKLEDSAMYFCASRSGGQSGAFFGQGTRLTVV.

This clonotype came up many times. J is TRBJ2-1 and V is TRBV12-3 or TRBV12-4; TRBD1 or TRBD2 may be the D gene (5 bases each). V shed 6 bases and J shed 0 bases, with 15 bases lying between them. This CDR3 region has 16 residues. CDR3 nucleotides: TGTGCCAGCAGATCGGGACGGTTAAGCTCCTACAATGAGCAGTTCTTC. Its translation: CASRSGRLSSYNEQFF.

This clonotype was observed a handful of times. The J gene is TRBJ1-2, the V gene TRBV7-2; D unresolved. The CDR3 sequence is 15 residues long. Trimming took off 1 base at V and 0 bases at J, with 9 bases between the two ends. Germline CDR1 reads SGHTA; CDR2 reads FQGNSA. The CDR3 nucleotides read TGTGCCAGCAGCTTAGAGACCCTCGCTAACTATGGCTACACCTTC. This codes for CASSLETLANYGYTF. Full variable domain (remainder filled in from reference TRBV7-2 and TRBJ1-2): GAGVSQSPSNKVTEKGKDVELRCDPISGHTALYWYRQSLGQGLEFLIYFQGNSAPDKSGLPSDRFSAERTGGSVSTLTIQRTQQEDSAVYLCASSLETLANYGYTFGSGTRLTVV.

This clonotype was observed at least ten times. The chain recombines TRBV7-2 with TRBJ2-3; no reliable D call. The germline CDR1 and CDR2 sequences are SGHTA and FQGNSA. The CDR3 sequence is 13 residues long. V shed 1 base and J shed 5 bases, with 7 bases lying between them. The DNA of the CDR3 is TGTGCCAGCAGCTTAGTGGGTGGAGATACGCAGTATTTT. It encodes CASSLVGGDTQYF.

This clonotype showed up many times. This chain uses TRBV15 with TRBJ2-5; possibly TRBD1 for D (5 bases). CDR3 length: 14 amino acids. V was pared by 1 base and J by 4 bases, with 10 bases between. Germline values: CDR1 LNHNV, CDR2 YYDKDF (reference sequence). As DNA, the CDR3 is TGTGCCACCAGCAGAGTAGGGGATGGAGAGACCCAGTACTTC. Protein product: CATSRVGDGETQYF. Full variable domain (missing parts from reference TRBV15 and TRBJ2-5): DAMVIQNPRYQVTQFGKPVTLSCSQTLNHNVMYWYQQKSSQAPKLLFHYYDKDFNNEADTPDNFQSRRPNTSFCFLDIRSPGLGDTAMYLCATSRVGDGETQYFGPGTRLLVL.

This chain links TRBV12-3 or TRBV12-4 with TRBJ2-2; TRBD1 is a possible D gene (6 bases). V was clipped by 6 bases and J by 3 bases, with 8 bases between them. The CDR3 is 13 amino acids. The CDR3 reads CASRNRDTGELFF. CDR3 DNA sequence: TGTGCCAGCAGGAACAGGGACACCGGGGAGCTGTTTTTT.

This clonotype showed up many times. The V call is TRBV5-1, the J call TRBJ2-3; TRBD2 matches at 9 bases. The germline V gene encodes CDR1 SGHRS and CDR2 YFSETQ. V trimming: 4 bases; J trimming: 2 bases; junction bases outside the gene matches: 5. There are 15 residues in the CDR3. The CDR3 nucleotides read TGCGCCAGCAGCCCGCTAGCGGGGTACACAGATACGCAGTATTTT. This gives the protein CASSPLAGYTDTQYF.

This clonotype was recorded at least ten times. The CDR3 region is CASSEWVLDQETQYF. The DNA for the CDR3 is TGTGCCAGCAGTGAATGGGTGTTGGACCAAGAGACCCAGTACTTC. V and J are TRBV25-1 and TRBJ2-5; no reliable D call. This CDR3 is built from 15 residues. CDR1 and CDR2 from the germline V gene are MGHDK and SYGVNS. V was cut by 1 base and J by 0 bases, with 9 bases left in between.

This clonotype was seen many times. The chain couples TRBV6-4 to TRBJ2-1, with TRBD2 matching over 15 bases. V shed 5 bases, J shed 7 bases, and the junction held 15 bases outside the gene matches. The CDR3 spans 19 residues. The germline V gene encodes CDR1 MRHNA and CDR2 SNTAGT. The CDR3 region is CASSTRTSGGVIKGNEQFF. The CDR3 nucleotides are TGTGCCAGCAGTACAAGGACTAGCGGGGGGGTAATAAAAGGGAATGAGCAGTTCTTC.

Concerning this clonotype itself: One base away lies a much larger clone, so this may be a sequencing read error. J is TRBJ2-3 and V is TRBV20-1; the D call may be TRBD1 or TRBD2 (6 bases each). CDR1 DFQATT and CDR2 SNEGSKA come from the germline V gene (reference sequence). The CDR3 runs to 17 residues. CDR3 nucleotide sequence: TGCTGTGCTAGAAGGGGGGCAGGGAGACGAGGCACAGATACGCAGTATTTT. It specifies CCARRGAGRRGTDTQYF.

This clonotype came up many times. This chain links TRBV12-3 or TRBV12-4 with TRBJ2-3; 9 nucleotides agree with TRBD2. The V and J ends lost 5 bases and 6 bases, in that order; junction bases with no gene match: 6. The CDR3 covers 14 residues. Here the CDR3 reads CASSPSGDDDTQYF. CDR3 nucleotides: TGTGCCAGCAGTCCTAGCGGGGATGATGATACGCAGTATTTT.

This clonotype was observed at least ten times. This CDR3 reads CASSLPDRTYGYTF. For the CDR3, the DNA is TGTGCCAGCAGCTTACCAGACAGGACTTATGGCTACACCTTC. V usage is TRBV11-2 and J usage is TRBJ1-2; D might be TRBD1 (6 bases). Deletions cut 2 bases from V and 5 bases from J, with 12 bases between. The CDR3 length is 14 residues. Germline values: CDR1 SGHAT, CDR2 FQNNGV.

This clonotype has just a few counts. For the CDR3, the DNA is TGTGCCAGCAGTCCCGCCCGACAGGGGGAGTCTACCTACGAGCAGTACTTC. Its translation: CASSPARQGESTYEQYF. The chain is built from TRBV28 and TRBJ2-7, with 9 bases fitting TRBD1. The germline V gene has CDR1 MDHEN and CDR2 SYDVKM. V lost 5 bases and J lost 2; bases outside the gene matches: 13. The CDR3 totals 17 residues.

This clonotype has a handful of counts. V usage is TRBV11-3 and J usage is TRBJ2-1; D call uncertain. Deletions cut 5 bases from V and 1 base from J, with 6 bases between. The V gene's germline CDR1 is SGHNT and CDR2 YENEEA. This CDR3 is 13 amino acids long. The CDR3 DNA is TGTGCCAGCAGCCATCAATCCTACAATGAGCAGTTCTTC. It codes for CASSHQSYNEQFF. The full variable domain, in which reference TRBV11-3 and TRBJ2-1 provide the parts outside the CDR3, is EAGVVQSPRYKIIEKKQPVAFWCNPISGHNTLYWYLQNLGQGPELLIRYENEEAVDDSQLPKDRFSAERLKGVDSTLKIQPAELGDSAVYLCASSHQSYNEQFFGPGTRLTVL.

In its sample, this clonotype was seen many times. V is TRBV3-1 and J is TRBJ2-1; D uncertain. V was cut by 6 bases and J by 8 bases, with 11 bases left in between. The CDR3 spans 12 residues. CDR1 LGHDT and CDR2 YNNKEL come from the germline V gene (reference sequence). In DNA form, the CDR3 reads TGTGCCAGCAGTTCCCTCGTCGATGAGCAGTTCTTC. Translated, it gives CASSSLVDEQFF.